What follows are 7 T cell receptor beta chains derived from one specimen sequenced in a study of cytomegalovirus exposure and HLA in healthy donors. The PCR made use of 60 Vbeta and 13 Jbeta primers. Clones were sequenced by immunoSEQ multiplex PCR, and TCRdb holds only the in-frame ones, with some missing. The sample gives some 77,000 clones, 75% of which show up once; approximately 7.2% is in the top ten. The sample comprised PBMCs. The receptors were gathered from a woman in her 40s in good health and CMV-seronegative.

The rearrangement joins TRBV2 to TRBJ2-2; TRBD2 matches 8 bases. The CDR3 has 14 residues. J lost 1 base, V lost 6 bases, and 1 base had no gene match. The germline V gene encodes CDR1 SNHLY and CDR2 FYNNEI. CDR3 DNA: TGTGCCAGCAGGGGGACTAGGAACACCGGGGAGCTGTTTTTT. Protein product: CASRGTRNTGELFF.

CDR3 residues: CASLPWGSSGEKLFF. CDR3 coding DNA: TGTGCCAGCCTCCCCTGGGGCTCTTCGGGTGAAAAACTGTTTTTT. The chain combines TRBV27 with TRBJ1-4; tentative D call: TRBD1 (5 bases). The germline V gene has CDR1 MNHEY and CDR2 SMNVEV (reference sequence). The V gene lost 8 bases and the J gene lost 7 bases, with 20 bases spanning the gap. The CDR3 is made up of 15 amino acids.

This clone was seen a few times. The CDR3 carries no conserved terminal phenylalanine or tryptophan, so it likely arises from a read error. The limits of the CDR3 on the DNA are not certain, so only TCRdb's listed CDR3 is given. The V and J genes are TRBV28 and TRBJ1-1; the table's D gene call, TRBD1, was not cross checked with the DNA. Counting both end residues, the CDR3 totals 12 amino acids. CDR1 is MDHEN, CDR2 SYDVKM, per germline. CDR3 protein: CASSPPTGAFLC.

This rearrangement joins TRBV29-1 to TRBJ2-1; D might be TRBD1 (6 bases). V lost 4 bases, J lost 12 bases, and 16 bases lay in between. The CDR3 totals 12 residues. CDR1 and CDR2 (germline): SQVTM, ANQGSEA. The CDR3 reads CSVGGHPLGQFF. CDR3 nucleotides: TGCAGCGTTGGGGGGCATCCTTTAGGGCAGTTCTTC.

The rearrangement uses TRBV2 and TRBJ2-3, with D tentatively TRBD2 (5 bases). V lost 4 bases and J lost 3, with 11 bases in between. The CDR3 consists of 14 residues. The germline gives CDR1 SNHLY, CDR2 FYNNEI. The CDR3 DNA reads TGTGCCAGCAGTGTCTACTCGGGGACAGATACGCAGTATTTT. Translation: CASSVYSGTDTQYF.

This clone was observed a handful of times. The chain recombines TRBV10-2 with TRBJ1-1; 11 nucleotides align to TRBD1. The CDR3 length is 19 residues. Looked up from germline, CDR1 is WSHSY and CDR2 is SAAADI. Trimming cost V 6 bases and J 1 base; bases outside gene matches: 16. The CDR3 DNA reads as TGCGCCAGCAGAATCCCTTTTTCGGGGACAGGGGGGACGAACACTGAAGCTTTCTTT. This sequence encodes CASRIPFSGTGGTNTEAFF.

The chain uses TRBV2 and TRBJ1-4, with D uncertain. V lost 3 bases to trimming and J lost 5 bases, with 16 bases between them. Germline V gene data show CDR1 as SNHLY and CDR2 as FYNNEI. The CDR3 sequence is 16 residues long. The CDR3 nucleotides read TGTGCCAGCAGTGATCAGGATATGAGCGGAAATGAAAAACTGTTTTTT. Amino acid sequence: CASSDQDMSGNEKLFF. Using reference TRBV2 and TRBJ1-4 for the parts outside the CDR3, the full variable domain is EPEVTQTPSHQVTQMGQEVILRCVPISNHLYFYWYRQILGQKVEFLVSFYNNEISEKSEIFDDQFSVERPDGSNFTLKIRSTKLEDSAMYFCASSDQDMSGNEKLFFGSGTQLSVL.